This TCR beta chain was sequenced for a study of shared clonotypes between healthy human individuals. Study conclusions and caveats: The researchers took only blood, and tissue repertoires probably look different. Memory subsets generally showed lower estimated richness than naive subsets.

Adults of Caucasian background living in Nashville, Tennessee made up all donors. Germline-derived CDR1 and CDR2 are SGHNT and YYREEE (reference sequence). CDR3 length: 15 residues. Trimming took off 4 bases at V and 5 bases at J, with 17 bases between the two ends. This clone occurred many times. Its antigen is not known. Genomic DNA (from each subset) was split evenly across several immunoSEQ plates. The repertoire was sequenced with immunoSEQ multiplex PCR; TCRdb's copy has only in-frame clones and lacks some. In the table there are roughly 1,000,000 clones, more than 75% of which are singletons. The sequenced material came from memory CD4+ T cells from PBMCs. Sample subset: CD45RA-negative fraction. The V gene is TRBV5-4, the J gene TRBJ2-3; a possible D gene is TRBD2 (5 bases). This receptor was obtained from a man younger than 35 in good health. Some clones in this sample may be carry-over from other donors' samples. In DNA, the CDR3 is TGTGCCAGCAGCCGGGGAGTAGCGCTGGGAGATACGCAGTATTTT. Encoded protein: CASSRGVALGDTQYF.